The T cell receptor (beta chain) under discussion was sequenced for a study of cytomegalovirus exposure and HLA in healthy donors. PCR involved 60 Vbeta and 13 Jbeta primers. The protocol was immunoSEQ multiplex PCR, while the TCRdb copy is restricted to in-frame clones and leaves out a portion. The data show 190,000 or so clones, 75% to 85% seen once. In its sample, this clone was seen a few times. The germline CDR1 and CDR2 sequences are SEHNR and FQNEAQ (reference sequence). Trimming shortened V by 1 base and J by 4 bases, and 7 bases separated the two germline ends. The CDR3 loop spans 13 amino acids.

Sequencing was done on a sample of PBMCs. The chain carries TRBV7-9 and TRBJ1-1; the D is unclear. The TCR originated in a boy younger than 18 in good health and CMV-seronegative. The CDR3 region is CASSLGAGTEAFF. The DNA for the CDR3 is TGTGCCAGCAGCTTAGGGGCAGGCACTGAAGCTTTCTTT.